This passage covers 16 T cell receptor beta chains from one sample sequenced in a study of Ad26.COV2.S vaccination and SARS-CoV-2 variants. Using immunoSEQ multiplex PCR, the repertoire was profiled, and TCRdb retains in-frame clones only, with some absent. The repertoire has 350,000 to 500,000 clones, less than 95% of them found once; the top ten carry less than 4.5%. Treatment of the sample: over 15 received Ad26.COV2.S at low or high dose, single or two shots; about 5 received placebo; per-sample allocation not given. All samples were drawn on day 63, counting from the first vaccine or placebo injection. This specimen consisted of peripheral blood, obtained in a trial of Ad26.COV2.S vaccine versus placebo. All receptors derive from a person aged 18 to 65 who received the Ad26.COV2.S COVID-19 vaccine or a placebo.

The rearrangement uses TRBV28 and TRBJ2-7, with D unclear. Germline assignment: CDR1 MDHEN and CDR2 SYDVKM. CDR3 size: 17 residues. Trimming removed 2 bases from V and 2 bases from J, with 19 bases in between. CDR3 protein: CASSLSAVAVSTYEQYF. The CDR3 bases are TGTGCCAGCAGTTTAAGCGCCGTGGCAGTTTCCACCTACGAGCAGTACTTC.

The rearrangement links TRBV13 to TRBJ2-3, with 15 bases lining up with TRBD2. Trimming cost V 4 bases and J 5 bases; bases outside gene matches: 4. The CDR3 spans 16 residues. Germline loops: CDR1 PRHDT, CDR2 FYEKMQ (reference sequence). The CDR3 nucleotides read TGTGCCAGCAGCTCAAGGACTAGCGGGAGGGTAGATACGCAGTATTTT. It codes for CASSSRTSGRVDTQYF.

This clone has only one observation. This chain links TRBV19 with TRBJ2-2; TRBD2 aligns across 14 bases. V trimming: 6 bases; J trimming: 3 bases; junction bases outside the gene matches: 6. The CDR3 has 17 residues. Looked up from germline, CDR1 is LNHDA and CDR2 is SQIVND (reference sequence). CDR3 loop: CASSRGGLAGDTGELFF. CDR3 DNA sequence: TGTGCCAGTAGCCGGGGGGGACTAGCGGGAGACACCGGGGAGCTGTTTTTT. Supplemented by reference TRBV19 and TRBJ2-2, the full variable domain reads DGGITQSPKYLFRKEGQNVTLSCEQNLNHDAMYWYRQDPGQGLRLIYYSQIVNDFQKGDIAEGYSVSREKKESFPLTVTSAQKNPTAFYLCASSRGGLAGDTGELFFGEGSRLTVL.

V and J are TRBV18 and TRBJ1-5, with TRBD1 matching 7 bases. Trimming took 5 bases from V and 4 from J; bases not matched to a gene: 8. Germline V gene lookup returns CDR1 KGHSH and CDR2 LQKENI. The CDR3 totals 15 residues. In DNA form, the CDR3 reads TGTGCCAGCTCAGCGAATCAGGGGGGGAATCAGCCCCAGCATTTT. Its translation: CASSANQGGNQPQHF. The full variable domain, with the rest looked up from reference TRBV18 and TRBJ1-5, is NAGVMQNPRHLVRRRGQEARLRCSPMKGHSHVYWYRQLPEEGLKFMVYLQKENIIDESGMPKERFSAEFPKEGPSILRIQQVVRGDSAAYFCASSANQGGNQPQHFGDGTRLSIL.

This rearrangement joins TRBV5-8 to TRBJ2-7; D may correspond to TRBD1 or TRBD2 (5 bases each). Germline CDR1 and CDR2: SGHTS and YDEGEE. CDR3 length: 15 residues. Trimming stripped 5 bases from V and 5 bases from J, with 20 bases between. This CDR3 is CASRGLVRDGNEQYF. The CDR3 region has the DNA TGTGCCAGCAGGGGGCTGGTCAGGGACGGCAACGAGCAGTACTTC.

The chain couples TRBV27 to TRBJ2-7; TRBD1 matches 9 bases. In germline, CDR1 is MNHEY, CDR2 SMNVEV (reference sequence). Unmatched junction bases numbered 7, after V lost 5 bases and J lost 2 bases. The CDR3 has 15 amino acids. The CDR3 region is CASSTHRDRAYEQYF. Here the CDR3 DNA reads TGTGCCAGCAGTACCCACCGGGACAGGGCCTACGAGCAGTACTTC.

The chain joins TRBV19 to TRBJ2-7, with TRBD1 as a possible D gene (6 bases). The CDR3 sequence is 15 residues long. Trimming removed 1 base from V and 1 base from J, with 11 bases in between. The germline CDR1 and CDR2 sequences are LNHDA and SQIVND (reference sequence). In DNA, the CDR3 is TGTGCCAGTAGTATAGTATCGGGACATTCCTACGAGCAGTACTTC. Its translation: CASSIVSGHSYEQYF.

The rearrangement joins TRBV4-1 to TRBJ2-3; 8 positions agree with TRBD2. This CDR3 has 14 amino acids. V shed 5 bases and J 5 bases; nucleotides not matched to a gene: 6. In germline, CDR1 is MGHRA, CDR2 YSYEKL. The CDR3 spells CASSVGAGEDTQYF. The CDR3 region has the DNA TGCGCCAGCAGCGTGGGAGCGGGAGAAGATACGCAGTATTTT.

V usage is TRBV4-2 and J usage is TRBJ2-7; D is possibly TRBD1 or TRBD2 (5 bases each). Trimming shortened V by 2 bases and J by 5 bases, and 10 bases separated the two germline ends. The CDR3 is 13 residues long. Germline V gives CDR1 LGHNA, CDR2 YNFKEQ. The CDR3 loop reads CASSQLRGDEQYF. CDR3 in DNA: TGTGCCAGCAGCCAATTGCGAGGGGACGAGCAGTACTTC.

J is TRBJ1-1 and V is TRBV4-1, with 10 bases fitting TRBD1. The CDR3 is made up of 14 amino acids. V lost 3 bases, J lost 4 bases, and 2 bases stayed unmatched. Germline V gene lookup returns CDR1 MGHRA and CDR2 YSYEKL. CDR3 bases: TGCGCCAGCAGCCAGGACAGGGGGGGCACTGAAGCTTTCTTT. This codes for CASSQDRGGTEAFF.

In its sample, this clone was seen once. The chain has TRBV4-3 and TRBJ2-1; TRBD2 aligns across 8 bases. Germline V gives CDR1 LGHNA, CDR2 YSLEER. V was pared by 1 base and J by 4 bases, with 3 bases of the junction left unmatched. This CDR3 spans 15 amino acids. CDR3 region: CASSQGLAPYNEQFF. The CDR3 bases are TGCGCCAGCAGCCAAGGACTAGCGCCTTACAATGAGCAGTTCTTC.

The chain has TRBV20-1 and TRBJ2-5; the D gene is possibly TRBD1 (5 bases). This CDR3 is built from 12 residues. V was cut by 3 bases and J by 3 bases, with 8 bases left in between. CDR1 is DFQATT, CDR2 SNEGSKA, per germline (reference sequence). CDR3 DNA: TGCAGTGCTAGTTCAGGGAAAGAGACCCAGTACTTC. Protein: CSASSGKETQYF.

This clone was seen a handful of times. The CDR3 DNA sequence: TGTGCCAGCAGCGATCGAGGGGAGGGGAGATCACCCCTCCACTTT. Its protein is CASSDRGEGRSPLHF. This chain connects TRBV9 to TRBJ1-6; the D gene is possibly TRBD1 (5 bases). This CDR3 spans 15 amino acids. CDR1 is SGDLS and CDR2 is YYNGEE in the germline V gene. The V gene lost 3 bases and the J gene lost 10 bases, with 17 bases spanning the gap. Combining the CDR3 with reference TRBV9 and TRBJ1-6 gives the whole variable domain DSGVTQTPKHLITATGQRVTLRCSPRSGDLSVYWYQQSLDQGLQFLIQYYNGEERAKGNILERFSAQQFPDLHSELNLSSLELGDSALYFCASSDRGEGRSPLHFGNGTRLTVT.

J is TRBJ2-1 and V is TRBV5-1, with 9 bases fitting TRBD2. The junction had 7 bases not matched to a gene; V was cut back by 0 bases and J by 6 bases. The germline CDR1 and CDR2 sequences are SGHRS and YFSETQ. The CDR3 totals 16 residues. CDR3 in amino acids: CASSLAPRTSVNEQFF. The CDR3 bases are TGCGCCAGCAGCTTGGCCCCCCGGACTAGCGTCAATGAGCAGTTCTTC.

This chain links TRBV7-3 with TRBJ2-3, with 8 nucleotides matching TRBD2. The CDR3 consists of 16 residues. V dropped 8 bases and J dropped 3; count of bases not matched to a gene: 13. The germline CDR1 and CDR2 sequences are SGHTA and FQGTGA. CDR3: CASAGGAGDLTDTQYF. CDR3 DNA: TGTGCCAGCGCCGGAGGAGCGGGAGATTTAACAGATACGCAGTATTTT.

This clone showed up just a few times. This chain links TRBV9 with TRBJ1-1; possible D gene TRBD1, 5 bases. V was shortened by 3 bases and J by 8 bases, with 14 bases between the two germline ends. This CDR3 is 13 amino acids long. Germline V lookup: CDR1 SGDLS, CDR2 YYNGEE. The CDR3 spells CASSAGTATEAFF. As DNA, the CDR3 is TGTGCCAGCAGCGCTGGGACGGCTACGGAAGCTTTCTTT.